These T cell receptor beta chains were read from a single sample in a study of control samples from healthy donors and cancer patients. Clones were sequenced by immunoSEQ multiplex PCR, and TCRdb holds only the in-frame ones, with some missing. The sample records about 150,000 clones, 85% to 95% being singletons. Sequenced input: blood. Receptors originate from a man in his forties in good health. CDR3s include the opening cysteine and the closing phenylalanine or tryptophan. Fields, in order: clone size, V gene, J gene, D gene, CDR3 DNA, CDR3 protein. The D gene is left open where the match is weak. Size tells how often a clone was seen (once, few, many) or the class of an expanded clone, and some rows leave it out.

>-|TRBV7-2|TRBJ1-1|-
TGTGCCAGCACTGCCGAGGCCGCCACTGAAGCTTTCTTT
CASTAEAATEAFF
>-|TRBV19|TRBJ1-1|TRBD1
TGTGCCAGTAGTATCCTCGGACAGGGGCTTGGGAACACTGAAGCTTTCTTT
CASSILGQGLGNTEAFF
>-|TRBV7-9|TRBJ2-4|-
TGTGCCAGCAGCTTTCCCCGAGAGTCAGCCAAAAACATTCAGTACTTC
CASSFPRESAKNIQYF
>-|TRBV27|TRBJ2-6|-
TGTGCCAGCAGTGTGGACGCTGGGGCCAACGTCCTGACTTTC
CASSVDAGANVLTF
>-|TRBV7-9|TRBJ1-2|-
TGTGCCAGCAGCTTAGATGACGGGCTAATGGAGGGCTACACCTTC
CASSLDDGLMEGYTF
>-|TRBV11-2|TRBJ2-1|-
TGTGCCAGCAGCAAGTCCGGGGGCAACGAGCAGTTCTTC
CASSKSGGNEQFF
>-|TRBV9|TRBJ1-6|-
TGTGCCAGCAGCGTAAGAGGGGACGTCCGATCACCCCTCCACTTT
CASSVRGDVRSPLHF
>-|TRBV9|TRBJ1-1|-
TGTGCCAGCAGCGTGAGGGGTGACACTGAAGCTTTCTTT
CASSVRGDTEAFF
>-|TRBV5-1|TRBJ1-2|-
TGCGCCAGCAGCTTGGTGGCAACAGGCTATGGCTACACCTTC
CASSLVATGYGYTF
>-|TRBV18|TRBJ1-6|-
TGTGCCAGCTCACCTGCGGAGTATATTGCTTCCCCCCTCCACTTT
CASSPAEYIASPLHF
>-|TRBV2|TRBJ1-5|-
TGTGCCAGCAGTGTGAGCGGGGGACAGCCCCAGCATTTT
CASSVSGGQPQHF
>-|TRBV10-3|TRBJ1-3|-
TGTGCCATCAGTTTTACCGGGGATTCTGGAAACACCATATATTTT
CAISFTGDSGNTIYF
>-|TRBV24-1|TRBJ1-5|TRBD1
TGTGCCACCAGTGATTCGGGACAGGGCCAGCCCCAGCATTTT
CATSDSGQGQPQHF
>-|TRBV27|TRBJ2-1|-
TGTGCCAGCAGTTTCCGCCAGGGGGGTTACAATGAGCAGTTCTTC
CASSFRQGGYNEQFF
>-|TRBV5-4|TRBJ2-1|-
TGTGCCAGCAGCTACCAACTAGCTGCGTCGTTCCATGAGCAGTTCTTC
CASSYQLAASFHEQFF
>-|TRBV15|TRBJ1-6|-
TGTGCCACCAGCAGAAACAGGGTCTCAGGGGCCAATAATTCACCCCTCCACTTT
CATSRNRVSGANNSPLHF
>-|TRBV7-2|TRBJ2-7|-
TGTGCCAGCAGCTTAGGCACCAGGAACGAGCAGTACTTC
CASSLGTRNEQYF
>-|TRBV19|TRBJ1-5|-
TGTGCCAGTAGTATAGTTGGACTGTTAGGCAATCAGCCCCAGCATTTT
CASSIVGLLGNQPQHF
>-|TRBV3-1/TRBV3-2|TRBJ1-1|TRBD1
TGTGCCAGCAGCCCGGACAGGGGGGGTTACACTGAAGCTTTCTTT
CASSPDRGGYTEAFF
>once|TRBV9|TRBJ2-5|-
TGTGCCAGCTCGCGGGGTGGTGAGACCCAGTACTTC
CASSRGGETQYF